The clone carrying this T cell receptor (beta chain) came up once. Its antigen is not known. With 60 Vbeta and 13 Jbeta primers, the PCR was carried out. This table comes from immunoSEQ multiplex PCR, and its TCRdb copy is limited to in-frame clones, with some not included. The sample includes approximately 110,000 clones, roughly 81% seen only once; the top ten take roughly 0.99%. The V end lost 4 bases, the J end lost 0 bases, and 7 bases lay between the germline ends. The CDR3 is 13 amino acids. Germline V lookup: CDR1 SGHDT, CDR2 YYEEEE. The data originate from a study of cytomegalovirus exposure and HLA in healthy donors. The study, taken as a whole, reports: Presence/absence analysis assumed near-uniform sequencing depth across donors. Accounts indicate the classifier identified cytomegalovirus status with strong specificity and sensitivity.

Material: PBMCs. The chain is built from TRBV5-6 and TRBJ1-2; unclear D gene. This clonotype originated in a woman younger than 45 in good health and CMV-seronegative. CDR3 sequence reads: CASSMTTNYGYTF. The DNA for the CDR3 is TGTGCCAGCAGCATGACAACTAACTATGGCTACACCTTC.